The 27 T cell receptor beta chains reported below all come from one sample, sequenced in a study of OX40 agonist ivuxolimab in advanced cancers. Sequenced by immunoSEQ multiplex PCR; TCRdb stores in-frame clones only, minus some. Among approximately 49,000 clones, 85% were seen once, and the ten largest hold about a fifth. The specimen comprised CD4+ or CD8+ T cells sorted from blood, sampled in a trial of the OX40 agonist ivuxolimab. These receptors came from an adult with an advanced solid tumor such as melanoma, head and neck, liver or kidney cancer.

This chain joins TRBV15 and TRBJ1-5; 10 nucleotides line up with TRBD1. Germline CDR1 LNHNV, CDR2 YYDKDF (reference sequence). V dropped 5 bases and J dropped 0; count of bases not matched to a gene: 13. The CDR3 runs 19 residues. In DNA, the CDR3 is TGTGCCACCAGCGGAGTGGGACAGGGGATGGGGGGTAGCAATCAGCCCCAGCATTTT. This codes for CATSGVGQGMGGSNQPQHF.

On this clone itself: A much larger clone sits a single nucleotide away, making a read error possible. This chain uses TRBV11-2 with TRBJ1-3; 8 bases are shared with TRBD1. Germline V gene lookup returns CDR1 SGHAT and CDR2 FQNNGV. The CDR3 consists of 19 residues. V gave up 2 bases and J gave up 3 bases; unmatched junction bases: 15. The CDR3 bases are TGTGCCAGCAGCTTATACAGGGGGACTGGTTCGGGCTTTGGAAACACCATATATTTT. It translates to CASSLYRGTGSGFGNTIYF.

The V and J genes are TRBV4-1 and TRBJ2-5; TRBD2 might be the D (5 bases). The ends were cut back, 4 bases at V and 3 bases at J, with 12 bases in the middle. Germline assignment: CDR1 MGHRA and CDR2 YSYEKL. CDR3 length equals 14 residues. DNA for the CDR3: TGCGCCAGCAGCCCCGGGGATAGCGAAGAGACCCAGTACTTC. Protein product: CASSPGDSEETQYF.

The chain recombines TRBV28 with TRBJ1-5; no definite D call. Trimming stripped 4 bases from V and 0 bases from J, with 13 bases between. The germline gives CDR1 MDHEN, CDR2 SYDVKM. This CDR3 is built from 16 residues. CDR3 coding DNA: TGTGCCAGCAGTTCTCCGGACCCGGTTAGCAATCAGCCCCAGCATTTT. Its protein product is CASSSPDPVSNQPQHF. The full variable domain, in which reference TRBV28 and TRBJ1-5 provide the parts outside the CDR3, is DVKVTQSSRYLVKRTGEKVFLECVQDMDHENMFWYRQDPGLGLRLIYFSYDVKMKEKGDIPEGYSVSREKKERFSLILESASTNQTSMYLCASSSPDPVSNQPQHFGDGTRLSIL.

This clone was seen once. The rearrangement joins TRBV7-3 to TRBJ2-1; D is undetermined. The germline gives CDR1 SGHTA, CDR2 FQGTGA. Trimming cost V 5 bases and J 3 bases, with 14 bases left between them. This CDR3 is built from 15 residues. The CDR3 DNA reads TGTGCCAGCAGCCTGGGCGGAGCAGTCTACAATGAGCAGTTCTTC. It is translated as CASSLGGAVYNEQFF.

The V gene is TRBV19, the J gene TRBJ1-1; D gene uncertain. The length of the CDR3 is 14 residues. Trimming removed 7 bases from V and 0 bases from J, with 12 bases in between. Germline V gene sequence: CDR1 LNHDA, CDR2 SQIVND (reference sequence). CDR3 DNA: TGTGCCAGTAAGGGATTGGGCTTGAACACTGAAGCTTTCTTT. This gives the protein CASKGLGLNTEAFF.

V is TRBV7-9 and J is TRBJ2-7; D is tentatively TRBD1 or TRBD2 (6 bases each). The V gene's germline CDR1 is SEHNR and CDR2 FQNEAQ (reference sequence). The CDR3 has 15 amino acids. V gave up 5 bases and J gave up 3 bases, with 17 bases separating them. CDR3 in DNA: TGTGCCAGCAGCCCCACGGGGGCAAGGGTCTACGAGCAGTACTTC. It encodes CASSPTGARVYEQYF.

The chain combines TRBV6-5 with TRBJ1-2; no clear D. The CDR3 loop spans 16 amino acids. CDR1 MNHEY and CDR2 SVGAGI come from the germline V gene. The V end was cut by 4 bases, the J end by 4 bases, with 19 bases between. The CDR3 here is CASSSAHTRALYGYTF. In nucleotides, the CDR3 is TGTGCCAGCAGTTCCGCCCATACTAGGGCTCTCTATGGCTACACCTTC.

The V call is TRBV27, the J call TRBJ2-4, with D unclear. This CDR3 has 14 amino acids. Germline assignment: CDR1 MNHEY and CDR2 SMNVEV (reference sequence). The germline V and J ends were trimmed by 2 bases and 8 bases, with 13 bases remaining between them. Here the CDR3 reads CASSLVSVGYIQYF. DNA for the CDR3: TGTGCCAGCAGTTTAGTATCAGTTGGGTACATTCAGTACTTC.

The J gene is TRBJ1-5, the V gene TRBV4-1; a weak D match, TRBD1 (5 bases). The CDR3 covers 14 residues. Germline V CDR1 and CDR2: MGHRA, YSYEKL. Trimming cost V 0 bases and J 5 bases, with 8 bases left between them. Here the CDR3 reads CASSQDGGYQPQHF. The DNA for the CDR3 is TGCGCCAGCAGCCAAGATGGGGGGTATCAGCCCCAGCATTTT.

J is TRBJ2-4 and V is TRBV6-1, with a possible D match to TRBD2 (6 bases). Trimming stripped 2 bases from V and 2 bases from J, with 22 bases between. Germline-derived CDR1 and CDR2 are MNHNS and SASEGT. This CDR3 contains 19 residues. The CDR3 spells CASSERVPDYGSSKNIQYF. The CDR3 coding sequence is TGTGCCAGCAGTGAAAGGGTTCCGGACTATGGGAGTTCCAAAAACATTCAGTACTTC.

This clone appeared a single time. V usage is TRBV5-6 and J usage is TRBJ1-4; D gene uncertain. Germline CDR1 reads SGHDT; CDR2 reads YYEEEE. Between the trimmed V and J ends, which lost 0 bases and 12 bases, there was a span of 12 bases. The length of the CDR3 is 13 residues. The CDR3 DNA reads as TGTGCCAGCAGCTTGGGCCGAACTGGAGAACTGTTTTTT. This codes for CASSLGRTGELFF.

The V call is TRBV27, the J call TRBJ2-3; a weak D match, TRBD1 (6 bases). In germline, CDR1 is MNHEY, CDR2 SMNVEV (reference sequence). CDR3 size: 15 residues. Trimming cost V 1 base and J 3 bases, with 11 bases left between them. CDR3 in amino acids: CASSLFTGTTDTQYF. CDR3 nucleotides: TGTGCCAGCAGTTTATTCACAGGGACGACAGATACGCAGTATTTT.

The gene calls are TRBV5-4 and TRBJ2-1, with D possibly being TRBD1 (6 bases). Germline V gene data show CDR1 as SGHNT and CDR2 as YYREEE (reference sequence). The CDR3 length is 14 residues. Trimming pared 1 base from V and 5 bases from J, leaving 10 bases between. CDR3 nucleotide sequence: TGTGCCAGCAGCTTGAGGGGGATGGACAATGAGCAGTTCTTC. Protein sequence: CASSLRGMDNEQFF.

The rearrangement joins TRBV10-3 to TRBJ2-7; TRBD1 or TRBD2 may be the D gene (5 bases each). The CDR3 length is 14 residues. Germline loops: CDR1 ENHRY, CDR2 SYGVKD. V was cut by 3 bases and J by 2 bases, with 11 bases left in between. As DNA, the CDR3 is TGTGCCATCAGTGATCAGGGAGTGGCCTACGAGCAGTACTTC. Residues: CAISDQGVAYEQYF.

The CDR3 sequence: CASSLIGAGDYGYTF. The DNA for the CDR3 is TGTGCCAGCAGCTTAATAGGTGCAGGGGACTATGGCTACACCTTC. V usage is TRBV7-3 and J usage is TRBJ1-2; perhaps TRBD1 as D (6 bases). Looked up from germline, CDR1 is SGHTA and CDR2 is FQGTGA. This CDR3 contains 15 residues. V was trimmed by 1 base and J by 3 bases, leaving 12 bases between them.

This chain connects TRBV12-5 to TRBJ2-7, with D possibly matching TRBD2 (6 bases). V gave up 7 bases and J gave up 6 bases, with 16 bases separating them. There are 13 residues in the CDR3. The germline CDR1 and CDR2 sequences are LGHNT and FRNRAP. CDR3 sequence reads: CASAYGGVSEQYF. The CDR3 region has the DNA TGTGCTAGTGCCTATGGAGGGGTAAGCGAGCAGTACTTC.

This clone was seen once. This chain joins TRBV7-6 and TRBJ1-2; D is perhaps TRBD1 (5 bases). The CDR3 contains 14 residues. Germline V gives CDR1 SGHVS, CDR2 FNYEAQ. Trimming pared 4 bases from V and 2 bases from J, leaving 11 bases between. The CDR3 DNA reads TGTGCCAGCAGCTCAACCAACAGGAACTATGGCTACACCTTC. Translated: CASSSTNRNYGYTF.

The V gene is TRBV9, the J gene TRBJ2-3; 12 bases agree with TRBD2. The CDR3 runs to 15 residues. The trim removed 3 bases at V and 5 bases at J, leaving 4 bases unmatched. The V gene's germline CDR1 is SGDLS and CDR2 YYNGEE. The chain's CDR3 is CASSAGLAGRDTQYF. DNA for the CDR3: TGTGCCAGCAGCGCCGGACTAGCGGGGCGAGATACGCAGTATTTT.

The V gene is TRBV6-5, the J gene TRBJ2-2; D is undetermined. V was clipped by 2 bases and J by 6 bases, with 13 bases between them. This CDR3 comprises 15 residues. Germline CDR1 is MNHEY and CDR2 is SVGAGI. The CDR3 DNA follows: TGTGCCAGCAGTTACGAGACGGCTGGTTCCGGGGAGCTGTTTTTT. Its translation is CASSYETAGSGELFF.

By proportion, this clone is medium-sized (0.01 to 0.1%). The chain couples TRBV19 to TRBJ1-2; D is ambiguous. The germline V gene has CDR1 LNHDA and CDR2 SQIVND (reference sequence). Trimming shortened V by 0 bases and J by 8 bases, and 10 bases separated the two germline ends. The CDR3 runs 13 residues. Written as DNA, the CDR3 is TGTGCCAGTAGTATAGATCATTGGCAGGGCTACACCTTC. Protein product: CASSIDHWQGYTF.

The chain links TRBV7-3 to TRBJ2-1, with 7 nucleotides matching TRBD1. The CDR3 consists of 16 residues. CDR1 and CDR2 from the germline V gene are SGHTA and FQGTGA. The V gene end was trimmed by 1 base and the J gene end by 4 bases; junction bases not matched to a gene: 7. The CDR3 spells CASSLKLGQIYNEQFF. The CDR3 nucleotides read TGTGCCAGCAGCTTAAAATTGGGACAGATTTACAATGAGCAGTTCTTC.

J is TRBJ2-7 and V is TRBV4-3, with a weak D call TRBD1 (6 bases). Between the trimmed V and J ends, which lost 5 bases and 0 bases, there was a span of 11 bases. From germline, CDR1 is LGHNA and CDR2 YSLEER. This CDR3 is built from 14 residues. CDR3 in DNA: TGCGCCAGCAGCTACGGACAGTTCTCCTACGAGCAGTACTTC. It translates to CASSYGQFSYEQYF.

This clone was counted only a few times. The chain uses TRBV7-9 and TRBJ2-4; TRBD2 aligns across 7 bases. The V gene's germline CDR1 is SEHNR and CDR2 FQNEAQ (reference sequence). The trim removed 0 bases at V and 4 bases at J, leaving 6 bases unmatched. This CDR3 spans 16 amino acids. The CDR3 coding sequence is TGTGCCAGCAGCTTAGCGGGAGGGGAAGGGAAAAACATTCAGTACTTC. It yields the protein CASSLAGGEGKNIQYF.

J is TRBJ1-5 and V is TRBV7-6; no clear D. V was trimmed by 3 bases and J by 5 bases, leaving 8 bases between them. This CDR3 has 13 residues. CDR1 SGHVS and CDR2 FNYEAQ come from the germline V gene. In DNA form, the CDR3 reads TGTGCCAGCAGCTTTTCCACTGATCAGCCCCAGCATTTT. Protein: CASSFSTDQPQHF.

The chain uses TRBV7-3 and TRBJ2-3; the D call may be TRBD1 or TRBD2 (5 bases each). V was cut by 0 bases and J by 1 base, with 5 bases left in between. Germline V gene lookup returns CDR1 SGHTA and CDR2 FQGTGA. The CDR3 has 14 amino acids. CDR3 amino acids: CASSLTGGTDTQYF. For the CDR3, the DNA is TGTGCCAGCAGCTTAACGGGGGGCACAGATACGCAGTATTTT.

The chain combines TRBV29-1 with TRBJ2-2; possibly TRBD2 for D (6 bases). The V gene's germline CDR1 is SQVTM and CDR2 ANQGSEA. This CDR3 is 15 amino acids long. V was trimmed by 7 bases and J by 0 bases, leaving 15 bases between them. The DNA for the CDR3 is TGCAGCGGCGTGGAGGGCCCCGCGAACACCGGGGAGCTGTTTTTT. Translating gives CSGVEGPANTGELFF.